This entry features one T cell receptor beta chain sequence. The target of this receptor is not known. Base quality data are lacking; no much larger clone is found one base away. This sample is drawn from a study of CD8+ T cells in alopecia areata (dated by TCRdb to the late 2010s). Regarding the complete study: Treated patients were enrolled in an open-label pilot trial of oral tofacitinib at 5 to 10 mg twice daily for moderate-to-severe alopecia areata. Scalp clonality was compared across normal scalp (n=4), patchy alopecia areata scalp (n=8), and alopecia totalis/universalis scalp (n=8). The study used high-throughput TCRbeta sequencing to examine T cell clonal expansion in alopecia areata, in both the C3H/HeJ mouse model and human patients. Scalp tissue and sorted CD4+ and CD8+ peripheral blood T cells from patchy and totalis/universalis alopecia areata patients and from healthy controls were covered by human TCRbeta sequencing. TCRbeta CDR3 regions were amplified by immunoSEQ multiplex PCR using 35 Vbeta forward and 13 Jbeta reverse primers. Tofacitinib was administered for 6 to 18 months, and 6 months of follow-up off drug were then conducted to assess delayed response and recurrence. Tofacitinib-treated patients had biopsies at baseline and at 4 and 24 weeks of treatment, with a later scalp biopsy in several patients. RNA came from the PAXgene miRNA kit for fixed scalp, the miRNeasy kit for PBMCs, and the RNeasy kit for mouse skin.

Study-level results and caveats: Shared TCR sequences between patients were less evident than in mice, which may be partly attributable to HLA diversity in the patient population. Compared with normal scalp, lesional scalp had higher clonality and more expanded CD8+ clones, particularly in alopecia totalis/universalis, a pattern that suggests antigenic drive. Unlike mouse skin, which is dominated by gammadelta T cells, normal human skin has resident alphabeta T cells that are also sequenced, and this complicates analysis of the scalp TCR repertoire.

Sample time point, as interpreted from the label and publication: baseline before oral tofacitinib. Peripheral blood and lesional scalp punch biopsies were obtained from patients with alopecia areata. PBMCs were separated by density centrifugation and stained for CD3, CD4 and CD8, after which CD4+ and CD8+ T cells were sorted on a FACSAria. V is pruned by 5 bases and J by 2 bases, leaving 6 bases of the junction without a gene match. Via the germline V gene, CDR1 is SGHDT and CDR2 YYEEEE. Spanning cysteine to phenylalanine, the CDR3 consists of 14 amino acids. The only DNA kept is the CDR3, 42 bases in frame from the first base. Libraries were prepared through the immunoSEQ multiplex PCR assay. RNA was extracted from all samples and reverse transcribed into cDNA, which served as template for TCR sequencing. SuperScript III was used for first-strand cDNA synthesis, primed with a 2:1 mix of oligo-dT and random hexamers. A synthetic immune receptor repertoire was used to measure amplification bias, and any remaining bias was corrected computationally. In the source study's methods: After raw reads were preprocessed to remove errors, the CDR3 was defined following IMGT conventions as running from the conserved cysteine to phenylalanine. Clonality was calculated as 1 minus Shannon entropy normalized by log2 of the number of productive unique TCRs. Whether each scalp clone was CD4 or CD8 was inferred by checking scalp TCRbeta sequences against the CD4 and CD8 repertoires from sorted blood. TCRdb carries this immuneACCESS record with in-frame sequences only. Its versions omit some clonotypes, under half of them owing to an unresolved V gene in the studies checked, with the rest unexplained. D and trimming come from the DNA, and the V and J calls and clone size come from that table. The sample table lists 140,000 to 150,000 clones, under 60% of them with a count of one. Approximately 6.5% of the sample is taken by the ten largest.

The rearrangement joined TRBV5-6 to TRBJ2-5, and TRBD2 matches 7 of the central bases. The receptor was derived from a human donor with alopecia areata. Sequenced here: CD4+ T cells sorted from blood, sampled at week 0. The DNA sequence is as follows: TGTGCCAGCAGTTATCCGGGACTACAAGAGACCCAGTACTTC. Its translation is CASSYPGLQETQYF.